Shown below are 25 T cell receptor beta chains from a single sample sequenced in a study of neurological immune-mediated disorders. TCRdb independently ran MiXCR on the 5' RACE reads; one entry per CDR3 protein. The sample has under 80,000 distinct CDR3 sequences; under 5.5% are singletons. Sequenced material: PBMCs. Receptor source: a woman between 50 and 59 years old with multiple sclerosis.

This clonotype has at least ten counts. V usage is TRBV7-2 and J usage is TRBJ1-1; D might be TRBD1 (6 bases). V was shortened by 7 bases and J by 10 bases, with 22 bases between the two germline ends. The CDR3 sequence is 14 residues long. Germline V gene sequence: CDR1 SGHTA, CDR2 FQGNSA. The CDR3 bases are TGTGCCAGCAATTCCCAAGGGGGGGTCCTCGGAGCTTTCTTT. Encoded protein: CASNSQGGVLGAFF.

This clonotype was counted ten times or more. The CDR3 DNA is TGTGCCAGCAGTGACTATGAGCAGTTCTTC. It codes for CASSDYEQFF. This chain links TRBV6-1 with TRBJ2-1; D is uncertain. Germline V lookup: CDR1 MNHNS, CDR2 SASEGT. V lost 3 bases to trimming and J lost 8 bases, with 2 bases between them. There are 10 residues in the CDR3.

In its sample, this clonotype was seen many times. The junction shows a germline mismatch at one end, possibly a read error. The V gene is TRBV12-3 or TRBV12-4, the J gene TRBJ1-5; D is uncertain. CDR3 length: 14 amino acids. The CDR3 sequence is CASSPGAGPQPQNF. CDR3 sequence (DNA): TGTGCCAGCAGTCCAGGTGCGGGTCCTCAGCCCCAGAATTTT.

The chain links TRBV28 to TRBJ2-1; D ambiguous. The V gene's germline CDR1 is MDHEN and CDR2 SYDVKM. CDR3 length equals 16 residues. V shed 3 bases and J shed 1 base, with 13 bases lying between them. The CDR3 coding sequence is TGTGCCAGCAGTTTCCCACGACCTAGATCCTACAATGAGCAGTTCTTC. This sequence encodes CASSFPRPRSYNEQFF.

This clonotype was found many times. This rearrangement joins TRBV7-6 to TRBJ2-3; 9 nucleotides align to TRBD2. V lost 6 bases, J lost 2 bases, and 6 bases stayed unmatched. CDR3 length: 15 amino acids. Germline V gene data show CDR1 as SGHVS and CDR2 as FNYEAQ. For the CDR3, the DNA is TGTGCCAGCAGGCGTAGCGGGGGAAACACAGATACGCAGTATTTT. Translating gives CASRRSGGNTDTQYF.

This clonotype was seen ten or more times. The J gene is TRBJ2-3, the V gene TRBV29-1; D is unresolved. Deletions cut 1 base from V and 14 bases from J, with 10 bases between. CDR1 is SQVTM, CDR2 ANQGSEA, per germline. This CDR3 spans 10 amino acids. The CDR3 loop is CSVEVTVPYF. The CDR3 DNA sequence: TGCAGCGTTGAAGTCACAGTCCCGTATTTT.

There are many counts of this clonotype. The V call is TRBV7-2, the J call TRBJ2-1, with D possibly called TRBD1 or TRBD2 (6 bases each). The V end lost 7 bases, the J end lost 0 bases, and 13 bases lay between the germline ends. The CDR3 length is 15 residues. The germline V gene has CDR1 SGHTA and CDR2 FQGNSA. The CDR3 sequence: CASTRGPSSYNEQFF. CDR3 coding DNA: TGTGCCAGCACCCGGGGGCCTAGCTCCTACAATGAGCAGTTCTTC.

This clonotype was picked up many times. This chain uses TRBV11-2 with TRBJ1-1; 12 bases are shared with TRBD1. The CDR3 runs to 16 residues. V was clipped by 2 bases and J by 3 bases; unmatched bases: 4. Germline CDR1 is SGHAT and CDR2 is FQNNGV. The CDR3 is CASSLQGTGGYTEAFF. The DNA for the CDR3 is TGTGCCAGCAGCTTACAAGGGACAGGGGGCTACACTGAAGCTTTCTTT.

This clonotype was recorded many times. The chain uses TRBV5-5 and TRBJ2-1; perhaps TRBD2 as D (5 bases). Germline lookup yields CDR1 SGHKS and CDR2 YYEKEE (reference sequence). V shed 0 bases and J shed 9 bases, with 10 bases lying between them. This CDR3 has 13 amino acids. CDR3 sequence: CASSLADGGEQFF. The CDR3 nucleotides are TGTGCCAGCAGCTTGGCCGATGGAGGTGAGCAGTTCTTC.

This clonotype appeared many times. J is TRBJ2-2 and V is TRBV5-1; TRBD1 aligns across 7 bases. Per germline, CDR1 SGHRS and CDR2 YFSETQ. Trimming took 1 base from V and 5 from J; bases not matched to a gene: 5. This CDR3 has 15 residues. This CDR3 reads CASSLRDSLTGELFF. The CDR3 DNA follows: TGCGCCAGCAGCTTGAGGGACAGTTTAACCGGGGAGCTGTTTTTT.

There are many counts of this clonotype. The rearrangement links TRBV3-1 to TRBJ1-1; D uncertain. V lost 3 bases and J 6 bases, leaving 14 bases between the germline ends. From germline, CDR1 is LGHDT and CDR2 YNNKEL (reference sequence). CDR3 length equals 14 residues. The CDR3 DNA follows: TGTGCCAGCAGCCATAGTGTCACGGGCGCTGAAGCTTTCTTT. Its protein is CASSHSVTGAEAFF.

This clonotype was counted many times. The chain carries TRBV20-1 and TRBJ2-5; D remains unclear. CDR3 length equals 14 residues. Germline CDR1 and CDR2: DFQATT and SNEGSKA (reference sequence). V gave up 0 bases and J gave up 5 bases, with 13 bases separating them. The CDR3 protein is CSAREGVPQETQYF. Written as DNA, the CDR3 is TGCAGTGCTAGAGAAGGAGTCCCCCAGGAGACCCAGTACTTC.

The V call is TRBV20-1, the J call TRBJ1-1; no reliable D call. Germline V lookup: CDR1 DFQATT, CDR2 SNEGSKA (reference sequence). The CDR3 is made up of 13 amino acids. With 3 bases removed from V and 0 bases from J, the gap between germline ends came to 8 bases. Written as DNA, the CDR3 is TGCAGTGCTAGGGCAGCCGTGAACACTGAAGCTTTCTTT. Its translation: CSARAAVNTEAFF.

This clonotype has at least ten counts. The chain has TRBV7-8 and TRBJ1-5; D perhaps matches TRBD1 (6 bases). Per germline, CDR1 SGHVS and CDR2 FQNEAQ. The CDR3 sequence is 13 residues long. V was cut by 5 bases and J by 7 bases, with 12 bases left in between. Written as DNA, the CDR3 is TGTGCCAGCAGCGCCCAGGGGAGGCAGCCCCAGCATTTT. Translation: CASSAQGRQPQHF.

In its sample, this clonotype was seen many times. The V gene is TRBV3-1, the J gene TRBJ2-3, with 14 positions matching TRBD2. The CDR3 has 15 amino acids. CDR1 and CDR2 (germline): LGHDT, YNNKEL (reference sequence). V lost 4 bases, J lost 3 bases, and 0 bases stayed unmatched. The CDR3 protein is CASSRLAGGTDTQYF. The CDR3 DNA reads TGTGCCAGCAGCCGACTAGCGGGGGGGACAGATACGCAGTATTTT.

In this sample, this clonotype turned up many times. The chain is built from TRBV10-3 and TRBJ1-1; no firm D call. Germline lookup yields CDR1 ENHRY and CDR2 SYGVKD. V was clipped by 3 bases and J by 4 bases, with 15 bases between them. This CDR3 region has 15 residues. The chain's CDR3 is CAISEEEVGGTEAFF. Here the CDR3 DNA reads TGTGCCATCAGTGAAGAAGAGGTGGGCGGCACTGAAGCTTTCTTT.

This clonotype was detected ten times or more. The chain employs TRBV6-5 and TRBJ2-6; TRBD1 agrees at 11 bases. CDR1 is MNHEY and CDR2 is SVGAGI in the germline V gene. The junction had 9 bases not matched to a gene; V was cut back by 6 bases and J by 2 bases. This CDR3 comprises 18 residues. For the CDR3, the DNA is TGTGCCAGCAGCGCCTTCTGGACAGGGGGCGCTGGGGCCAACGTCCTGACTTTC. This translates into CASSAFWTGGAGANVLTF.

CDR3 sequence (DNA): TGTGCCAGCAGCGTAGCAGGGACCCACGACGATGAGCAGTTCTTC. This translates into CASSVAGTHDDEQFF. The genes are TRBV9 and TRBJ2-1, with D perhaps given as TRBD1 or TRBD2 (5 bases each). Trimming removed 0 bases from V and 8 bases from J, with 15 bases in between. Germline V gene data show CDR1 as SGDLS and CDR2 as YYNGEE. CDR3 length: 15 residues.

This clonotype came up many times. The chain links TRBV6-5 to TRBJ2-7; TRBD1 is a possible D gene (6 bases). Germline loops: CDR1 MNHEY, CDR2 SVGAGI. This CDR3 region has 12 residues. The CDR3 region is CASSPRGDRLFV. The CDR3, as DNA: TGTGCCAGCAGCCCAAGAGGTGACAGGCTATTCGTC.

This clonotype appeared many times. The chain recombines TRBV19 with TRBJ2-3; 9 bases align to TRBD1. Germline loops: CDR1 LNHDA, CDR2 SQIVND (reference sequence). The V gene end was trimmed by 5 bases and the J gene end by 5 bases; junction bases not matched to a gene: 8. The CDR3 covers 15 residues. The CDR3 nucleotides are TGTGCCAGTAGTTCTCCCGGGACAGGGTTAGATACGCAGTATTTT. It codes for CASSSPGTGLDTQYF.

This clonotype was recorded a few times. This chain links TRBV18 with TRBJ1-1; D not certain. Trimming took 2 bases from V and 0 from J, leaving 7 bases between them. Looked up from germline, CDR1 is KGHSH and CDR2 is LQKENI. CDR3 length: 14 residues. CDR3 DNA: TGTGCCAGCTCACCAGGATCGTTGAACACTGAAGCTTTCTTT. Protein: CASSPGSLNTEAFF.

This clonotype has ten or more counts. V and J are TRBV7-8 and TRBJ2-3; D remains unclear. This CDR3 has 13 amino acids. The germline V and J ends were trimmed by 1 base and 6 bases, with 8 bases remaining between them. CDR1 is SGHVS and CDR2 is FQNEAQ in the germline V gene. Here the CDR3 reads CASSLDLADTQYF. Written as DNA, the CDR3 is TGTGCCAGCAGCTTAGATCTCGCTGATACGCAGTATTTT.

This clonotype was recorded many times. The V call is TRBV12-3 or TRBV12-4, the J call TRBJ1-1, with D uncertain. The CDR3 totals 12 residues. V lost 6 bases, J lost 7 bases, and 12 bases lay in between. CDR3 DNA sequence: TGTGCCAGCAGCCCCAACGGCGGTGAAGCTTTCTTT. Its protein product is CASSPNGGEAFF.

The table lists this clonotype with many counts. V gene TRBV5-5 combines with J gene TRBJ2-4; 8 bases fit TRBD1. V shed 4 bases, J shed 8 bases, and the junction held 11 bases outside the gene matches. This CDR3 region has 15 residues. Germline CDR1 reads SGHKS; CDR2 reads YYEKEE (reference sequence). The CDR3 DNA is TGTGCCAGCAGCGTTACCCGGGACAGGTGGGACATTCAGTACTTC. Protein: CASSVTRDRWDIQYF.

The chain carries TRBV5-6 and TRBJ1-2, with 10 bases fitting TRBD1. The CDR3 has 16 amino acids. The V gene end was trimmed by 2 bases and the J gene end by 5 bases; junction bases not matched to a gene: 9. CDR1 and CDR2 from the germline V gene are SGHDT and YYEEEE. The CDR3 reads CASSFYPPGQGYGYTF. DNA of the CDR3: TGTGCCAGCAGCTTCTATCCCCCGGGACAGGGGTATGGCTACACCTTC.